Sequencing of this T cell receptor beta chain was carried out in a study of cytomegalovirus exposure and HLA in healthy donors. Notes on the study in general: Most TCR sequences showed up rarely, but some public TCRs showed up in many donors. It was reported that TCR beta sequences correctly inferred the HLA-A and HLA-B alleles for most subjects.

Notes on this clone: Its antigen is as yet unknown.

A multiplex PCR was run with 60 Vbeta primers and 13 Jbeta primers. Assay: immunoSEQ multiplex PCR; the TCRdb copy retains only in-frame clones and omits some. The sample contains hundreds of thousands of clones, around 79% of which appear only once. V lost 6 bases and J lost 4, with 7 bases in between. CDR3 length: 12 amino acids. Germline loops: CDR1 SNHLY, CDR2 FYNNEI. This chain uses TRBV2 with TRBJ1-5; TRBD1 is a possible D gene (6 bases). This TCR derives from a male donor in good health and CMV-seronegative. Sequencing used PBMCs. In DNA form, the CDR3 reads TGTGCCAGCAGGGACAGTAATCAGCCCCAGCATTTT. It codes for CASRDSNQPQHF.